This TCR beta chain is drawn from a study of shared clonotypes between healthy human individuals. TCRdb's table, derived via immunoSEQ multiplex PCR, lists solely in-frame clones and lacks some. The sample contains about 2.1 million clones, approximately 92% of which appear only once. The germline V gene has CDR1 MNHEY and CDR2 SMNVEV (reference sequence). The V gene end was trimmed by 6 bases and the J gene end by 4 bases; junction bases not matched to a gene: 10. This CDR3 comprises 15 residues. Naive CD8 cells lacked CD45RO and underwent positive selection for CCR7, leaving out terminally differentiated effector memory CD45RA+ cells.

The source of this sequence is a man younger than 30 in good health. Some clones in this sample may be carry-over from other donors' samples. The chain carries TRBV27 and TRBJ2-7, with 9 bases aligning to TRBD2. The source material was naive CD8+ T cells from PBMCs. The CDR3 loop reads CASSSFSGSQYEQYF. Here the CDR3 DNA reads TGTGCCAGCAGCTCCTTTAGCGGGAGTCAGTACGAGCAGTACTTC.